This entry describes one TCR beta chain. Its cognate antigen is unknown. V gave up 7 bases and J gave up 1 base; unmatched junction bases: 10. The CDR3 totals 17 residues. CDR1 is SNHLY and CDR2 is FYNNEI in the germline V gene. This entry is derived from a study of shared clonotypes between healthy human individuals. Overall study results and limits: Clonotypes which were not shared had lower generation probabilities than clonotypes that all four donors shared.

The method was immunoSEQ multiplex PCR; TCRdb's version includes in-frame clones alone and lacks a portion of them. The sample holds 950,000 to 1,100,000 clones, approximately 68% seen once. This clonotype was sampled from a man in his late teens or twenties in good health. Sequencing was carried out using memory CD4+ T cells sorted from blood. Documented subset: CD45RA-negative fraction. The rearrangement joins TRBV2 to TRBJ2-3; 11 bases are a match to TRBD2. The CDR3 sequence: CASTSEETSGGTDTQYF. In DNA, the CDR3 is TGTGCCAGCACCTCGGAAGAGACTAGCGGGGGCACAGATACGCAGTATTTT.